The 27 T cell receptor beta chains reported below all come from one sample, sequenced in a study of blood T cell repertoires in COVID-19. Method: immunoSEQ multiplex PCR; TCRdb's copy keeps in-frame clones and lacks some. The sample records 150,000 to 200,000 clones, around nine tenths being singletons. The sequencing sample was made of peripheral blood. The receptor source for this set is a man in his 70s with acute or convalescent COVID-19.

The V and J genes are TRBV27 and TRBJ1-1, with 8 positions matching TRBD1. J lost 7 bases, V lost 6 bases, and 10 bases had no gene match. Germline V CDR1 and CDR2: MNHEY, SMNVEV (reference sequence). The CDR3 runs to 14 residues. This chain's CDR3 is CASSPGGSTREAFF. CDR3 coding DNA: TGTGCCAGCAGCCCAGGGGGCAGTACCCGTGAAGCTTTCTTT.

J is TRBJ2-1 and V is TRBV30, with unresolved D. The V gene lost 2 bases and the J gene lost 5 bases, with 10 bases spanning the gap. This CDR3 region has 13 residues. CDR1 and CDR2 (germline): GTSNPN, SVGIG (reference sequence). CDR3 residues: CAWSPHTNNEQFF. In DNA, the CDR3 is TGTGCCTGGAGTCCTCACACTAACAATGAGCAGTTCTTC.

The CDR3 is CASTLSGYEQYF. The CDR3 DNA reads TGTGCCAGCACCCTGTCGGGTTACGAGCAGTACTTC. V gene TRBV12-3 or TRBV12-4 combines with J gene TRBJ2-7, with no clear D. The CDR3 is 12 residues long. V was pared by 7 bases and J by 4 bases, with 11 bases between.

The V and J genes are TRBV2 and TRBJ2-1; 7 bases map to TRBD1. V trimming: 11 bases; J trimming: 4 bases; junction bases outside the gene matches: 8. The CDR3 extends over 13 amino acids. Looked up from germline, CDR1 is SNHLY and CDR2 is FYNNEI. The CDR3 DNA follows: TGTGCCGTAGCGACAGGGTCGTACAATGAGCAGTTCTTC. Its translation is CAVATGSYNEQFF.

This rearrangement joins TRBV6-5 to TRBJ2-3; D is perhaps TRBD2 (5 bases). V shed 7 bases and J shed 2 bases, with 10 bases lying between them. The CDR3 is 13 residues long. Germline values: CDR1 MNHEY, CDR2 SVGAGI. CDR3 sequence: CASIEGNTDTQYF. The CDR3 coding sequence is TGTGCCAGCATAGAGGGTAACACAGATACGCAGTATTTT.

This chain uses TRBV12-1 with TRBJ2-1; TRBD2, the table's D call, was not compared with the DNA. TRBV12-1 is termed a pseudogene. The CDR3 consists of 16 residues. CDR3: CASSFAGGETYNEQFF. DNA of the CDR3: TGTGCCAGCAGCTTTGCTGGGGGGGAGACCTACAATGAGCAGTTCTTC.

This chain uses TRBV7-3 with TRBJ2-3; perhaps TRBD2 as D (5 bases). Trimming shortened V by 6 bases and J by 5 bases, and 9 bases separated the two germline ends. The CDR3 is 12 residues long. Germline assignment: CDR1 SGHTA and CDR2 FQGTGA. CDR3 protein: CASSYRGDTQYF. CDR3 sequence (DNA): TGTGCCAGCAGTTATCGGGGAGATACGCAGTATTTT.

The rearrangement joins TRBV5-1 to TRBJ1-4; TRBD1 matches 7 bases. In germline, CDR1 is SGHRS, CDR2 YFSETQ. Losses at the gene ends were 7 bases for V and 4 bases for J; bases not matched to a gene: 10. The length of the CDR3 is 15 residues. CDR3 sequence (DNA): TGCGCCAGCGCTAAGAGGGACAGAGATAATGAAAAACTGTTTTTT. Protein product: CASAKRDRDNEKLFF.

The chain joins TRBV28 to TRBJ1-6; the D gene is possibly TRBD1 (5 bases). CDR1 is MDHEN and CDR2 is SYDVKM in the germline V gene. The CDR3 runs to 17 residues. Trimming left V 5 bases short and J 6 bases short, with 20 bases between. The CDR3 here is CASSTPGDAFLNSPLHF. The CDR3 DNA reads as TGTGCCAGCAGTACACCGGGGGACGCTTTTCTTAATTCACCCCTCCACTTT.

The genes are TRBV4-1 and TRBJ2-5; a possible D gene is TRBD2 (5 bases). The CDR3 extends over 16 amino acids. V lost 3 bases and J 5 bases, leaving 19 bases between the germline ends. CDR1 and CDR2 (germline): MGHRA, YSYEKL. CDR3 nucleotide sequence: TGCGCCAGCAGCCAGGGGAGATTCGCCTTAGCGGAGACCCAGTACTTC. Translated, it gives CASSQGRFALAETQYF.

The chain recombines TRBV7-2 with TRBJ1-2, with TRBD1 identical over 7 bases. CDR3 length: 14 amino acids. Germline values: CDR1 SGHTA, CDR2 FQGNSA. With 3 bases clipped from V and 3 bases from J, the junction kept 4 bases outside the gene matches. DNA for the CDR3: TGTGCCAGCAGCTTGAGGGGGCCGGACTATGGCTACACCTTC. As protein: CASSLRGPDYGYTF.

This chain joins TRBV27 and TRBJ2-7, with 7 bases aligning to TRBD1. Looked up from germline, CDR1 is MNHEY and CDR2 is SMNVEV (reference sequence). V was clipped by 1 base and J by 2 bases; unmatched bases: 5. The CDR3 loop spans 15 amino acids. CDR3 bases: TGTGCCAGCAGTTTATTAGGGGGCCCTGCCTACGAGCAGTACTTC. Translating it yields CASSLLGGPAYEQYF.

J is TRBJ2-2 and V is TRBV6-5, with D possibly being TRBD2 (7 bases). The ends were cut back, 2 bases at V and 7 bases at J, with 14 bases in the middle. CDR3 length equals 15 residues. Germline-derived CDR1 and CDR2 are MNHEY and SVGAGI. CDR3 residues: CASSYGGGGNGELFF. DNA for the CDR3: TGTGCCAGCAGTTACGGAGGGGGGGGCAACGGGGAGCTGTTTTTT.

The chain recombines TRBV28 with TRBJ2-7; D is undetermined. Germline V gene lookup returns CDR1 MDHEN and CDR2 SYDVKM. V was cut by 1 base and J by 7 bases, with 5 bases left in between. The CDR3 length is 11 residues. The CDR3 spells CASSLFQEQYF. As DNA, the CDR3 is TGTGCCAGCAGTTTATTCCAGGAGCAGTACTTC.

The chain carries TRBV5-1 and TRBJ1-2, with a tentative D call TRBD1 (5 bases). The CDR3 has 15 residues. V lost 0 bases and J lost 5, with 14 bases in between. Germline CDR1 SGHRS, CDR2 YFSETQ. CDR3 loop: CASSLVRGGPYGYTF. DNA of the CDR3: TGCGCCAGCAGCTTGGTGCGGGGCGGACCGTATGGCTACACCTTC.

A single count supports this clone. The rearrangement joins TRBV6-6 to TRBJ2-4, with TRBD1 as a possible D gene (5 bases). The CDR3 length is 15 residues. V lost 0 bases, J lost 14 bases, and 20 bases lay in between. Looked up from germline, CDR1 is MNHNY and CDR2 is SVGAGI (reference sequence). The CDR3 is CASSYSNSLYLGEYF. As DNA, the CDR3 is TGTGCCAGCAGTTACTCGAATTCCCTTTACTTAGGGGAGTACTTC.

The table lists this clone with a count of one. In DNA, the CDR3 is TGTGCCAGCAGTTTCTTAGGGGGGGAGTGGGATAATTCACCCCTCCACTTT. This sequence encodes CASSFLGGEWDNSPLHF. The rearrangement joins TRBV28 to TRBJ1-6; TRBD1 is a possible D gene (6 bases). There are 17 residues in the CDR3. V was shortened by 3 bases and J by 5 bases, with 17 bases between the two germline ends. Per the germline V gene, CDR1 is MDHEN and CDR2 is SYDVKM.

This clone has a single count. This rearrangement joins TRBV11-3 to TRBJ2-7; D might be TRBD1 (6 bases). V lost 0 bases to trimming and J lost 6 bases, with 9 bases between them. CDR1 is SGHNT and CDR2 is YENEEA in the germline V gene. This CDR3 comprises 13 residues. CDR3 residues: CASSLESGAEQYF. Here the CDR3 DNA reads TGTGCCAGCAGCTTAGAATCAGGGGCCGAGCAGTACTTC.

CDR3 bases: TGTGCCAGCAGCCACGGAGGCGTGGCCCCCTCCTACGAGCAGTACTTC. Translated: CASSHGGVAPSYEQYF. V and J are TRBV4-2 and TRBJ2-7; tentative D call: TRBD2 (5 bases). The CDR3 covers 16 residues. Germline CDR1 reads LGHNA; CDR2 reads YNFKEQ. Trimming took 3 bases from V and 0 from J, leaving 15 bases between them.

The J gene is TRBJ1-2, the V gene TRBV4-2; D may be TRBD1 (5 bases). The length of the CDR3 is 14 residues. Germline V gene sequence: CDR1 LGHNA, CDR2 YNFKEQ. The V gene lost 0 bases and the J gene lost 7 bases, with 12 bases spanning the gap. Here the CDR3 reads CASSQDRGSPGYTF. CDR3 bases: TGTGCCAGCAGCCAAGACCGGGGGTCCCCTGGCTACACCTTC.

The chain employs TRBV24-1 and TRBJ2-1; 10 bases match TRBD2. Germline CDR1 is KGHDR and CDR2 is SFDVKD. J was trimmed by 3 bases and V by 3 bases; bases with no gene match: 4. The CDR3 spans 16 residues. The CDR3 protein is CATSDPSGGSYNEQFF. Here the CDR3 DNA reads TGTGCCACCAGTGATCCTAGCGGGGGAAGCTACAATGAGCAGTTCTTC.

The gene calls are TRBV5-1 and TRBJ1-1; 11 bases align to TRBD1. The length of the CDR3 is 15 residues. With V trimmed by 3 bases and J by 3 bases, 4 bases remained unmatched. Germline CDR1 SGHRS, CDR2 YFSETQ. The CDR3 DNA reads TGCGCCAGCAGCTGGACAGGGGGCTTTGACACTGAAGCTTTCTTT. Protein product: CASSWTGGFDTEAFF.

The chain is built from TRBV24-1 and TRBJ2-7, with 7 bases lining up with TRBD1. The V gene's germline CDR1 is KGHDR and CDR2 SFDVKD. V gave up 0 bases and J gave up 5 bases; unmatched junction bases: 3. The CDR3 runs 14 residues. The CDR3 loop reads CATSDLRGGNEQYF. CDR3 DNA sequence: TGTGCCACCAGTGATTTGAGAGGGGGCAACGAGCAGTACTTC.

The rearrangement links TRBV28 to TRBJ1-6, with 9 positions matching TRBD1. The trim removed 6 bases at V and 5 bases at J, leaving 2 bases unmatched. This CDR3 spans 14 amino acids. Germline CDR1 and CDR2: MDHEN and SYDVKM. The CDR3: CASSRDRDNSPLHF. DNA for the CDR3: TGTGCCAGCAGCCGGGACAGGGATAATTCACCCCTCCACTTT.

V gene TRBV5-1 combines with J gene TRBJ2-5, with 10 bases fitting TRBD1. After removal of 3 bases from V and 3 bases from J, the junction contained 5 bases not matched to a gene. This CDR3 has 15 amino acids. Per germline, CDR1 SGHRS and CDR2 YFSETQ. DNA for the CDR3: TGCGCCAGCAGCTCTACCGGGACAGGGGAAGAGACCCAGTACTTC. It codes for CASSSTGTGEETQYF.

A note on this clone: The germline gene is not matched at one end of the junction; a read error may be the cause. V gene TRBV6-5 combines with J gene TRBJ2-7; 7 bases line up with TRBD2. Per the germline V gene, CDR1 is MNHEY and CDR2 is SVGAGI. The CDR3 extends over 13 amino acids. CDR3 DNA sequence: TGTGCCAGCAGTTACTCGAATCGGGGGGATGCTGACTTC. This gives the protein CASSYSNRGDADF.

This clone was seen once. The rearrangement joins TRBV21-1 to TRBJ2-7; the DNA was not compared with TRBD2, the D call given in the table. TRBV21-1 is a pseudogene segment. The CDR3 spans 14 residues. The CDR3 DNA sequence: TGTGCCAGCAGCCAAGAGGGGGGGTTCCACGAGCAGTACTTC. It yields the protein CASSQEGGFHEQYF.